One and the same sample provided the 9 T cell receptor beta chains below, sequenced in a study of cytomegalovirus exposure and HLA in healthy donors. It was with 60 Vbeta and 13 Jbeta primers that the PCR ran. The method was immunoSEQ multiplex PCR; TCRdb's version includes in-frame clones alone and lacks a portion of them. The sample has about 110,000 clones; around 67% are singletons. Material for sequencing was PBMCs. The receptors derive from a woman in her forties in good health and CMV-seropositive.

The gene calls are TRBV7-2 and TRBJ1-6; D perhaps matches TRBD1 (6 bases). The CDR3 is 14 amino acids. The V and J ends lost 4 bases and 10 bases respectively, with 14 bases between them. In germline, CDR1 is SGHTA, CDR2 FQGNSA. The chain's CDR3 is CASSSRGQWSPLHF. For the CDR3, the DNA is TGTGCCAGCAGCTCCAGGGGTCAGTGGTCACCCCTCCACTTT.

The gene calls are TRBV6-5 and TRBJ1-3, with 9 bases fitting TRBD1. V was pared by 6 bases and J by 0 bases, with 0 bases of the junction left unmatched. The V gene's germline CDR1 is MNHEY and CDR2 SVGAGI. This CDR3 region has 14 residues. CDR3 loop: CASRTGGSGNTIYF. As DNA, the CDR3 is TGTGCCAGCAGGACAGGGGGCTCTGGAAACACCATATATTTT.

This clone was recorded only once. CDR3 sequence reads: CASSEAANYEQFF. CDR3 coding DNA: TGTGCCAGCAGTGAAGCCGCGAACTATGAGCAGTTCTTC. The chain couples TRBV6-1 to TRBJ2-1; D not certain. CDR3 length equals 13 residues. Trimming removed 0 bases from V and 8 bases from J, with 8 bases in between. Germline CDR1 MNHNS, CDR2 SASEGT.

The CDR3 nucleotides are TGCAGCGTTTTCTGGCGGGGGCGAGAGCAGTTCTTC. It yields the protein CSVFWRGREQFF. V and J are TRBV29-1 and TRBJ2-1; D is perhaps TRBD2 (7 bases). Looked up from germline, CDR1 is SQVTM and CDR2 is ANQGSEA. The CDR3 is made up of 12 amino acids. The V end was cut by 5 bases, the J end by 10 bases, with 15 bases between.

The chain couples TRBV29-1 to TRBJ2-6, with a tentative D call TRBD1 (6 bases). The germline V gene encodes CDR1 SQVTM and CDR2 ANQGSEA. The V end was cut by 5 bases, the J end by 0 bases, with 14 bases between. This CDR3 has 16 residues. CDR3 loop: CSVPGHPSSGANVLTF. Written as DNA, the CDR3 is TGCAGCGTTCCGGGACATCCATCCTCTGGGGCCAACGTCCTGACTTTC.

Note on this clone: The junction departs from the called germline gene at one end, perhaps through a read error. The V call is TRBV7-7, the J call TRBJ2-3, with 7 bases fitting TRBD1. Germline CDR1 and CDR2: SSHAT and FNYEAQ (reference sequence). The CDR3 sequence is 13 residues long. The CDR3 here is CASSVAGGDTQYF. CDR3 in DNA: TGTGCTAGCAGCGTGGCAGGGGGAGATACGCAGTATTTT.

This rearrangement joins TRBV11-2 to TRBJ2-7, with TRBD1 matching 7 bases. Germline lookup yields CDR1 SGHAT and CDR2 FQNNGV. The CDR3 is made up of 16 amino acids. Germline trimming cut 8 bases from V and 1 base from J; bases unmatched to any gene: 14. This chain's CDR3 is CASSKPGQLLSYEQYF. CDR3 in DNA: TGTGCCAGCTCCAAACCGGGACAGCTTTTATCCTACGAGCAGTACTTC.

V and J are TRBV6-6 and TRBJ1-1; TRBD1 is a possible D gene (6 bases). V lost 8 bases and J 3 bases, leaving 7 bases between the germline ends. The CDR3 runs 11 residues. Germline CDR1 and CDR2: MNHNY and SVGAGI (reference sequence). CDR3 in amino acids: CASYRDTEAFF. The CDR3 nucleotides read TGTGCCAGCTACAGGGACACTGAAGCTTTCTTT.

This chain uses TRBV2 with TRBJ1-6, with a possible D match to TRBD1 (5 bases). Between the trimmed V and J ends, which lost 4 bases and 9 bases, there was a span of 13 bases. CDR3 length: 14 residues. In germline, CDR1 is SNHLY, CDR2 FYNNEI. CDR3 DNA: TGTGCCAGCAGTGGGGAGGGGACGAGTTCACCCCTCCACTTT. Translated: CASSGEGTSSPLHF.